This T cell receptor beta chain was observed in a study of OX40 agonist ivuxolimab in advanced cancers. TCRdb's table, derived via immunoSEQ multiplex PCR, lists solely in-frame clones and lacks some. The sample shows 70,000 to 80,000 clones, about nine tenths of them seen only once. The V gene's germline CDR1 is SGDLS and CDR2 YYNGEE. The CDR3 totals 15 residues. Trimming shortened V by 0 bases and J by 5 bases, and 14 bases separated the two germline ends. The material was CD4+ or CD8+ T cells sorted from blood, obtained in a trial of the OX40 agonist ivuxolimab. The receptor was isolated from an adult with an advanced solid tumor such as melanoma, head and neck, liver or kidney cancer. V and J are TRBV9 and TRBJ2-5; D is possibly TRBD1 or TRBD2 (5 bases each). CDR3 sequence: CASSVEGRISETQYF. CDR3 nucleotide sequence: TGTGCCAGCAGCGTAGAGGGACGGATATCGGAGACCCAGTACTTC. The full variable domain, in which reference TRBV9 and TRBJ2-5 provide the parts outside the CDR3, is DSGVTQTPKHLITATGQRVTLRCSPRSGDLSVYWYQQSLDQGLQFLIQYYNGEERAKGNILERFSAQQFPDLHSELNLSSLELGDSALYFCASSVEGRISETQYFGPGTRLLVL.